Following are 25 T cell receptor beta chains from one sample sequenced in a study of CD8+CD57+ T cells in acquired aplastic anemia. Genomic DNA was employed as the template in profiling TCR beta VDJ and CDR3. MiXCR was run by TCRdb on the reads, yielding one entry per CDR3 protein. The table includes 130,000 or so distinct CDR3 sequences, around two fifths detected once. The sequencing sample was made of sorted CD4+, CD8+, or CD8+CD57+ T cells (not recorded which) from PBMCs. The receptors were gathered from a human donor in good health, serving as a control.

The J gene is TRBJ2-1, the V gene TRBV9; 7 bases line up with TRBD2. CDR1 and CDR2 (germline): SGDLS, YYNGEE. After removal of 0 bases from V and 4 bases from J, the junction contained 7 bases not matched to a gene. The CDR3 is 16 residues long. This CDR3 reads CASSVGLGGTYNEQFF. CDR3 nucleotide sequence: TGTGCCAGCAGCGTAGGTTTGGGGGGGACGTACAATGAGCAGTTCTTC.

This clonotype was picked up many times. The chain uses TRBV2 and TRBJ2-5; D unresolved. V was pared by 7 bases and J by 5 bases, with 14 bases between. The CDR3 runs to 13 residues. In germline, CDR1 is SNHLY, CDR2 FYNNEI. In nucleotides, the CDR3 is TGTGCCAGCACAACACTGGTGCGGGAGACCCAGTACTTC. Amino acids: CASTTLVRETQYF.

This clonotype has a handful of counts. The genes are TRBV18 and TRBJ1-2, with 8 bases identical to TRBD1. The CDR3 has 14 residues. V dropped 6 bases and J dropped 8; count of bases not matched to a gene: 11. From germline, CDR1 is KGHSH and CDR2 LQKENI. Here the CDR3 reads CASSLTGTGEGYTF. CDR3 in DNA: TGTGCCAGCTCTCTGACCGGGACAGGTGAGGGCTACACCTTC.

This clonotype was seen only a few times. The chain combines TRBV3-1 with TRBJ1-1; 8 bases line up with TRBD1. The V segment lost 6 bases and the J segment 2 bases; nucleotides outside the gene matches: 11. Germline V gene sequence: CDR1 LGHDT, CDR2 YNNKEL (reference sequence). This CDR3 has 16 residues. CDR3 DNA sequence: TGTGCCAGCAGGGCAAGTCGAGACAGGGGAAACACTGAAGCTTTCTTT. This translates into CASRASRDRGNTEAFF.

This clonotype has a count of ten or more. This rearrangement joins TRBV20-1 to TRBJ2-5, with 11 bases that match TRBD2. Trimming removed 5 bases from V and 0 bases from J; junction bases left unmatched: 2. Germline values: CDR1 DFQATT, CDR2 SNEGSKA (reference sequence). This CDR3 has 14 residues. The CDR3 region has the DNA TGCAGTGCTGCTAGCGGGGGGCACCAAGAGACCCAGTACTTC. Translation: CSAASGGHQETQYF.

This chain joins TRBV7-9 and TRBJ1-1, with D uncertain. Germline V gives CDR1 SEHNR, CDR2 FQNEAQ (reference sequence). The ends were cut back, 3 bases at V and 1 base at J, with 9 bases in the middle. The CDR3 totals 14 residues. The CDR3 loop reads CASSLVRGNTEAFF. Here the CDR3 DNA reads TGTGCCAGCAGCTTGGTCAGAGGGAACACTGAAGCTTTCTTT.

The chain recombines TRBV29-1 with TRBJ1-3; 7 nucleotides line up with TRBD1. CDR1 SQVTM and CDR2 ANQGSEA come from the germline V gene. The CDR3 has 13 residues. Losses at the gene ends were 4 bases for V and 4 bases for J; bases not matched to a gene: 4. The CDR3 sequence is CSVGADRGNTIYF. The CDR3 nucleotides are TGCAGCGTTGGTGCGGACAGGGGAAACACCATATATTTT.

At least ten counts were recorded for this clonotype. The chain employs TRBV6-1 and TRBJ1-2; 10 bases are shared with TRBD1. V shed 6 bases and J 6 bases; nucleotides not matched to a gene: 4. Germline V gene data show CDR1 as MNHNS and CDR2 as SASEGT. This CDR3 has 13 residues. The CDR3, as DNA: TGTGCCAGCAGGGGGACAGGGGAAAATGGCTACACCTTC. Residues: CASRGTGENGYTF.

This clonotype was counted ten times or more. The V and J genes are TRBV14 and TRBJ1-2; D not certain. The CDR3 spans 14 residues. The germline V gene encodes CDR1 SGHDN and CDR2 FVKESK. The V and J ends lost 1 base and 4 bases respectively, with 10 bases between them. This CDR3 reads CASSQGLQSYGYTF. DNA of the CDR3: TGTGCCAGCAGCCAAGGATTACAGAGCTATGGCTACACCTTC.

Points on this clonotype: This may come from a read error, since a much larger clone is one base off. The CDR3 protein is CSVARVMGNQPQHF. CDR3 DNA sequence: TGCAGCGTCGCTAGGGTGATGGGGAATCAGCCCCAGCATTTT. The chain employs TRBV20-1 and TRBJ1-5; D unclear. The CDR3 is 14 residues long. CDR1 is DFQATT and CDR2 is SNEGSKA in the germline V gene (reference sequence).

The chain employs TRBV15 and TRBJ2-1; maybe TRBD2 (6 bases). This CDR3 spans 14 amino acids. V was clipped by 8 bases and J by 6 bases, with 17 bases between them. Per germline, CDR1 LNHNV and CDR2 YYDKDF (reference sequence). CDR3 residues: CATVEAGRFNEQFF. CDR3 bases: TGTGCCACCGTGGAGGCAGGGAGGTTCAATGAGCAGTTCTTC. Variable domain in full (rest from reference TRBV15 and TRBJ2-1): DAMVIQNPRYQVTQFGKPVTLSCSQTLNHNVMYWYQQKSSQAPKLLFHYYDKDFNNEADTPDNFQSRRPNTSFCFLDIRSPGLGDTAMYLCATVEAGRFNEQFFGPGTRLTVL.

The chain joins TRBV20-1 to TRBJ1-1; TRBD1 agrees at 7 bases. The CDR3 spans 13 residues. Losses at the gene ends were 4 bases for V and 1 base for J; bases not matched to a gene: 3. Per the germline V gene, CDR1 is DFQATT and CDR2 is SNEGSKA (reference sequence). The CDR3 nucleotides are TGCAGTGCTACCAGGGGGGCGAACACTGAAGCTTTCTTT. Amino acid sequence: CSATRGANTEAFF.

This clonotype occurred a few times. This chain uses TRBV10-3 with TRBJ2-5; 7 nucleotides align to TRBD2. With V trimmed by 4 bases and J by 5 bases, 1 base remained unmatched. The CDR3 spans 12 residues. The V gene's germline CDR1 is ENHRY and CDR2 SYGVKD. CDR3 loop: CAISGGGETQYF. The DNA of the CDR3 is TGTGCCATCAGTGGGGGAGGGGAGACCCAGTACTTC.

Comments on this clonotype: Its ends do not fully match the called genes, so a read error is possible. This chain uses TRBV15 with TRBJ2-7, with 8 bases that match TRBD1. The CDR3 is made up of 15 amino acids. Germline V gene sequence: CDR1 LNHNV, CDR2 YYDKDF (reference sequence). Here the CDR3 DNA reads TGTGCCACCGGCAGCCACACAGGGGGTATCGCCGAGCAGTACTTC. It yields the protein CATGSHTGGIAEQYF.

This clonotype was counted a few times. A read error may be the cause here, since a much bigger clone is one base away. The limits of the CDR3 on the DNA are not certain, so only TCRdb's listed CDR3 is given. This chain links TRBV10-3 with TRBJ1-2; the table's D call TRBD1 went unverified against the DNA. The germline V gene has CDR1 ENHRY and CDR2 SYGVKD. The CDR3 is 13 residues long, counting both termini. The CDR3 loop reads CAARGGGLYGCTF.

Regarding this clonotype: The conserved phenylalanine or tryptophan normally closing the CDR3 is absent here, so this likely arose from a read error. The CDR3 bases are TGTGCCAGCGGAAACAGGGGGTTTAGGACTGAAGCTTTCTCT. Translated, it gives CASGNRGFRTEAFS. The rearrangement links TRBV6-1 to TRBJ1-1; 8 bases match TRBD1. The V gene end was trimmed by 8 bases and the J gene end by 5 bases; junction bases not matched to a gene: 10. Germline CDR1 and CDR2: MNHNS and SASEGT. The CDR3 runs 14 residues.

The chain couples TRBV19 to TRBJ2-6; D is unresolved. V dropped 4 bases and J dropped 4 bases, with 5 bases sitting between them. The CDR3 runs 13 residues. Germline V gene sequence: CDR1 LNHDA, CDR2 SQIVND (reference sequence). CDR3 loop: CASSKEGANVLTF. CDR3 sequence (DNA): TGTGCCAGTAGTAAGGAGGGGGCCAACGTCCTGACTTTC.

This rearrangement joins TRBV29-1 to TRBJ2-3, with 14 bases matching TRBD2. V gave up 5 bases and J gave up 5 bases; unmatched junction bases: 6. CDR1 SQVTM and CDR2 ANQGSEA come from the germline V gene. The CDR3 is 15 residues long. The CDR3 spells CSVMTSGGAVDTQYF. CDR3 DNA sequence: TGCAGCGTTATGACTAGCGGGGGGGCCGTAGATACGCAGTATTTT.

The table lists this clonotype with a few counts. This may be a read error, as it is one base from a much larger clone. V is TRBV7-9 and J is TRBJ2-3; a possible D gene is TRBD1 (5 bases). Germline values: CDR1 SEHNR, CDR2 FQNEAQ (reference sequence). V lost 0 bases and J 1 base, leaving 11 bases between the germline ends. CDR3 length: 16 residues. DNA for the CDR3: TGTGCCAGCAGCTTAGCGATAGGGGCCCGCACAGATACGCAGTATTTT. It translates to CASSLAIGARTDTQYF.

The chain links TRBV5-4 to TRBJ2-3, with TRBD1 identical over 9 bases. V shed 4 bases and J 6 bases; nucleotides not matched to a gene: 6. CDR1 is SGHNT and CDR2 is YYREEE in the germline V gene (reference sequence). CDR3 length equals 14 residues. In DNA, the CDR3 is TGTGCCAGCAGCGAGGGACAGGGTGGGGATACGCAGTATTTT. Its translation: CASSEGQGGDTQYF.

The CDR3 loop is CASSRKRVGVTNTEAFF. In DNA form, the CDR3 reads TGTGCCAGCAGCCGAAAACGGGTAGGAGTCACGAACACTGAAGCTTTCTTT. The chain joins TRBV11-1 to TRBJ1-1; no firm D call. Between the trimmed V and J ends, which lost 5 bases and 1 base, there was a span of 20 bases. The germline V gene has CDR1 SGHAT and CDR2 FQDESV (reference sequence). CDR3 size: 17 residues.

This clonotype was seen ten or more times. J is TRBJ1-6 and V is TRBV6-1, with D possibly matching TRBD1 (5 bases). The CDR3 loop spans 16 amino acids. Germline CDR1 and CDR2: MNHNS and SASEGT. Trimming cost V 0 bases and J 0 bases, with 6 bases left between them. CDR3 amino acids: CASSEAQGSYNSPLHF. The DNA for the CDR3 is TGTGCCAGCAGTGAAGCCCAGGGCTCCTATAATTCACCCCTCCACTTT.

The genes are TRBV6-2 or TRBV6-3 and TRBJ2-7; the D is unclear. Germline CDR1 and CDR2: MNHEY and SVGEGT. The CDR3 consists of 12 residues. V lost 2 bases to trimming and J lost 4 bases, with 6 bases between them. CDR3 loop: CASSYGMYEQYF. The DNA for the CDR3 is TGTGCCAGCAGTTACGGGATGTACGAGCAGTACTTC.

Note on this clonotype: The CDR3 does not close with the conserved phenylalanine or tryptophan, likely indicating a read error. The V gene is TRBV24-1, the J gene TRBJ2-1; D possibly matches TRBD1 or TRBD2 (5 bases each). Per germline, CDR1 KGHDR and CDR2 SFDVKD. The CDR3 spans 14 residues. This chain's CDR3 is CATGDTGANNEQFV. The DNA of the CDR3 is TGTGCCACCGGTGATACCGGGGCCAATAATGAGCAGTTCGTC.

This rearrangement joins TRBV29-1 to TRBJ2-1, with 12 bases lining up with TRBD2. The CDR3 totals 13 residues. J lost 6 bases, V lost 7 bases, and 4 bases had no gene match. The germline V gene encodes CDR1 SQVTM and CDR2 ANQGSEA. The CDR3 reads CSESSGGANEQFF. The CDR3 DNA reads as TGCAGCGAATCTAGCGGGGGGGCCAATGAGCAGTTCTTC.